These 21 T cell receptor beta chains were sequenced from one sample in a study of blood T cells in healthy people across ages. Then a second PCR, running about 6 to 12 cycles, was carried out with a sample-barcoded 5' primer and a J-beta primer mix. TCRdb independently ran MiXCR on the 5' RACE reads; one entry per CDR3 protein. The data contain approximately 1.5 million distinct CDR3 sequences, about 42% of them seen just once; the ten biggest clones take up about 4.1%. The specimen was blood. The receptors derive from a woman between 18 and 30 years old in good health.

This clonotype was observed a handful of times. The gene calls are TRBV3-1 and TRBJ2-7; 13 bases are a match to TRBD2. Germline CDR1 reads LGHDT; CDR2 reads YNNKEL (reference sequence). The V segment lost 4 bases and the J segment 0 bases; nucleotides outside the gene matches: 9. This CDR3 contains 18 residues. The CDR3 nucleotides are TGTGCCAGCAGCCTTGGACTAGCGGGGGCCCTAAGCTCCTACGAGCAGTACTTC. Protein product: CASSLGLAGALSSYEQYF.

This clonotype was detected once. The chain employs TRBV12-3 or TRBV12-4 and TRBJ2-3; TRBD2 agrees at 8 bases. This CDR3 has 12 residues. V lost 10 bases to trimming and J lost 3 bases; unmatched junction nucleotides: 3. The DNA for the CDR3 is TGTGCCACGGGGGGGAGGACAGATACGCAGTATTTT. The encoded protein is CATGGRTDTQYF.

The chain has TRBV20-1 and TRBJ2-7; possibly TRBD1 for D (5 bases). Germline V gene sequence: CDR1 DFQATT, CDR2 SNEGSKA (reference sequence). CDR3 size: 14 residues. V dropped 2 bases and J dropped 4 bases, with 15 bases sitting between them. The CDR3 spells CSARTPGLRYEQYF. CDR3 sequence (DNA): TGCAGTGCTAGAACACCAGGGTTGCGGTACGAGCAGTACTTC.

Many counts were recorded for this clonotype. V gene TRBV27 combines with J gene TRBJ2-7; D is unclear. The CDR3 runs 15 residues. The germline V gene has CDR1 MNHEY and CDR2 SMNVEV (reference sequence). Trimming took 1 base from V and 0 from J, leaving 10 bases between them. The CDR3 nucleotides are TGTGCCAGCAGTTTATGGGCAGGTTACTCCTACGAGCAGTACTTC. It translates to CASSLWAGYSYEQYF.

The chain links TRBV29-1 to TRBJ2-1, with a possible D match to TRBD2 (5 bases). There are 14 residues in the CDR3. V was pared by 2 bases and J by 4 bases, with 12 bases between. Germline V gene lookup returns CDR1 SQVTM and CDR2 ANQGSEA. CDR3 protein: CSVEWLARYNEQFF. CDR3 DNA: TGCAGCGTTGAATGGCTAGCACGTTACAATGAGCAGTTCTTC.

The V call is TRBV20-1, the J call TRBJ2-5, with 7 bases identical to TRBD2. V lost 6 bases and J lost 2; bases outside the gene matches: 12. The CDR3 has 15 residues. The germline CDR1 and CDR2 sequences are DFQATT and SNEGSKA (reference sequence). CDR3 bases: TGCAGTGCCTACGCCAGACTAGCCGTACAAGAGACCCAGTACTTC. It codes for CSAYARLAVQETQYF.

On this clonotype: This may come from a read error, since a much larger clone is one base off. The chain combines TRBV6-2 or TRBV6-3 with TRBJ2-7; no definite D call. The closer fit of TRBJ2-5 to the DNA end suggests the J call may be wrong. Germline CDR1 is MNHEY and CDR2 is SVGEGT. CDR3 length equals 13 residues. The CDR3 nucleotides read TGTGCCAGCTTGAGGATAGCACAAGAGACCCAGTACTTC. Amino acid sequence: CASLRIAQETQYF.

This rearrangement joins TRBV5-6 to TRBJ2-7; 8 bases align to TRBD2. The J call could be wrong; TRBJ2-5 is a better fit for the DNA end. The CDR3 spans 17 residues. Germline CDR1 and CDR2: SGHDT and YYEEEE. CDR3: CASSLAPSRAGDETQYF. The CDR3 bases are TGTGCCAGCAGCTTGGCCCCCAGTAGAGCGGGGGATGAGACCCAGTACTTC.

The chain combines TRBV12-3 or TRBV12-4 with TRBJ2-3; 7 bases line up with TRBD2. The CDR3 covers 12 residues. Losses at the gene ends were 8 bases for V and 7 bases for J; bases not matched to a gene: 6. The CDR3 DNA is TGTGCCAGCCGCGGGGGAGCCCATACGCAGTATTTT. Amino acids: CASRGGAHTQYF.

This chain joins TRBV20-1 and TRBJ2-7; 9 nucleotides align to TRBD1. CDR3 length equals 13 residues. Germline lookup yields CDR1 DFQATT and CDR2 SNEGSKA (reference sequence). V lost 3 bases and J lost 3; bases outside the gene matches: 3. For the CDR3, the DNA is TGCAGTGCTAGGGGGACAGGGCACTACGAGCAGTACTTC. Protein sequence: CSARGTGHYEQYF.

V is TRBV6-5 and J is TRBJ2-3; D uncertain. From germline, CDR1 is MNHEY and CDR2 SVGAGI. CDR3 size: 14 residues. Trimming cost V 7 bases and J 4 bases, with 15 bases left between them. This chain's CDR3 is CASKARVSADTQYF. The DNA of the CDR3 is TGTGCCAGCAAGGCAAGGGTGAGCGCAGATACGCAGTATTTT.

The rearrangement uses TRBV27 and TRBJ1-1, with 7 nucleotides matching TRBD1. CDR1 is MNHEY, CDR2 SMNVEV, per germline (reference sequence). V was pared by 5 bases and J by 6 bases, with 6 bases of the junction left unmatched. The CDR3 runs 13 residues. CDR3 sequence reads: CASSTQGGSEAFF. The CDR3 DNA reads as TGTGCCAGCAGTACGCAGGGGGGTTCTGAAGCTTTCTTT.

This clonotype has more than one count but fewer than ten. The junction does not match germline at one end; this may be a read error. The chain is built from TRBV20-1 and TRBJ1-4; possible D gene TRBD1, 5 bases. Germline loops: CDR1 DFQATT, CDR2 SNEGSKA (reference sequence). The CDR3 runs to 15 residues. In nucleotides, the CDR3 is TGCAGTGTTAGAAGGCGGCTTGGGGGTAATGAAAAACTGTTTTTT. This sequence encodes CSVRRRLGGNEKLFF.

V gene TRBV7-2 combines with J gene TRBJ2-4, with 9 bases aligning to TRBD1. There are 14 residues in the CDR3. After removal of 4 bases from V and 6 bases from J, the junction contained 4 bases not matched to a gene. Germline CDR1 and CDR2: SGHTA and FQGNSA. This chain's CDR3 is CASSSLDRGNIQYF. The CDR3 nucleotides are TGTGCCAGCAGCTCCCTGGACAGGGGAAACATTCAGTACTTC.

The rearrangement uses TRBV28 and TRBJ2-5, with 10 positions matching TRBD1. The CDR3 is made up of 15 amino acids. Germline trimming cut 5 bases from V and 3 bases from J; bases unmatched to any gene: 6. Looked up from germline, CDR1 is MDHEN and CDR2 is SYDVKM. The DNA of the CDR3 is TGTGCCAGCAGTCCCCCAGGGACAGGGGAAGAGACCCAGTACTTC. This sequence encodes CASSPPGTGEETQYF.

V and J are TRBV14 and TRBJ1-5; D uncertain. V lost 1 base, J lost 1 base, and 11 bases lay in between. The length of the CDR3 is 16 residues. CDR1 and CDR2 from the germline V gene are SGHDN and FVKESK. The CDR3 is CASSQGRVGSNQPQHF. The CDR3 DNA sequence: TGTGCCAGCAGCCAAGGCCGGGTAGGAAGCAATCAGCCCCAGCATTTT.

Many counts were recorded for this clonotype. The rearrangement joins TRBV20-1 to TRBJ1-2, with D unclear. The CDR3 length is 14 residues. Trimming removed 3 bases at V and 0 bases at J, with 11 bases between. Germline V lookup: CDR1 DFQATT, CDR2 SNEGSKA (reference sequence). As DNA, the CDR3 is TGCAGTGCTAGGGCTCTGCTTACTAACTATGGCTACACCTTC. It encodes CSARALLTNYGYTF.

This clonotype turned up a few times. The chain carries TRBV4-1 and TRBJ2-7; the D is unclear. In germline, CDR1 is MGHRA, CDR2 YSYEKL. The CDR3 sequence is 13 residues long. V lost 3 bases and J 2 bases, leaving 8 bases between the germline ends. CDR3 region: CASSHTPPYEQYF. As DNA, the CDR3 is TGCGCCAGCAGCCACACACCTCCCTACGAGCAGTACTTC.

This clonotype was recorded a few times. The gene calls are TRBV12-3 or TRBV12-4 and TRBJ2-4; 7 bases are a match to TRBD1. Trimming removed 5 bases from V and 7 bases from J; junction bases left unmatched: 11. This CDR3 has 15 amino acids. The CDR3 DNA reads as TGTGCCAGCAGTCCGACGACGGGGACAGCCAACATTCAGTACTTC. Translating gives CASSPTTGTANIQYF.

This clonotype was found many times. The J gene is TRBJ2-7, the V gene TRBV4-3; no clear D gene. The V end was cut by 4 bases, the J end by 2 bases, with 9 bases between. The CDR3 is 13 amino acids. Germline V CDR1 and CDR2: LGHNA, YSLEER. In DNA, the CDR3 is TGCGCCAGCAGCCTAAACTATGCCTACGAGCAGTACTTC. This gives the protein CASSLNYAYEQYF.

The J gene is TRBJ2-1, the V gene TRBV5-1; 7 positions match TRBD1. There are 14 residues in the CDR3. The germline V gene encodes CDR1 SGHRS and CDR2 YFSETQ. V shed 4 bases, J shed 2 bases, and the junction held 3 bases outside the gene matches. This CDR3 is CASSKGQAYNEQFF. The CDR3 DNA reads TGCGCCAGCAGCAAAGGACAGGCCTACAATGAGCAGTTCTTC.